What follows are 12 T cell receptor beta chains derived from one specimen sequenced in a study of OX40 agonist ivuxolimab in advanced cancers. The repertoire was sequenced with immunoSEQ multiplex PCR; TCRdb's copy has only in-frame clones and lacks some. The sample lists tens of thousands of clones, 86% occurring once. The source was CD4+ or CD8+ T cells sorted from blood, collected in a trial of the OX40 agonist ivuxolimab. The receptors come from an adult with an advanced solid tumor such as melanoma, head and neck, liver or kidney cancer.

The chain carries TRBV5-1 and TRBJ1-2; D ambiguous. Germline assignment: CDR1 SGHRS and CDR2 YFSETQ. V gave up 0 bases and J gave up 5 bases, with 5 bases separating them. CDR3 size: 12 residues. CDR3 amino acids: CASSLDVYGYTF. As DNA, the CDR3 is TGCGCCAGCAGCTTGGACGTATATGGCTACACCTTC.

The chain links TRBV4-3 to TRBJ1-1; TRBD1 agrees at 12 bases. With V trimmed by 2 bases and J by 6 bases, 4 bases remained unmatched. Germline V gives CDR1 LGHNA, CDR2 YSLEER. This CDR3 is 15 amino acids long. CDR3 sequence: CASSQSGQGASEAFF. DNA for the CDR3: TGCGCCAGCAGCCAATCGGGACAGGGGGCGTCTGAAGCTTTCTTT.

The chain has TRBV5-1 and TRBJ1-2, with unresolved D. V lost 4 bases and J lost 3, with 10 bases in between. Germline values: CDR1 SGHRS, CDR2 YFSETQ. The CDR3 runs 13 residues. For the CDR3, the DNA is TGCGCCAGCAGCGCGCACGGGGACTATGGCTACACCTTC. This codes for CASSAHGDYGYTF.

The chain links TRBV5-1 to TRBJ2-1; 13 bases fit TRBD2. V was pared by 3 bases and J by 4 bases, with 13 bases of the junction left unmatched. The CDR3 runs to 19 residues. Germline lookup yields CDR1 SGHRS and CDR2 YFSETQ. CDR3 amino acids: CASSWTGGAGLAGYNEQFF. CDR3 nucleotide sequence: TGCGCCAGCAGCTGGACAGGGGGCGCGGGACTAGCGGGATACAATGAGCAGTTCTTC.

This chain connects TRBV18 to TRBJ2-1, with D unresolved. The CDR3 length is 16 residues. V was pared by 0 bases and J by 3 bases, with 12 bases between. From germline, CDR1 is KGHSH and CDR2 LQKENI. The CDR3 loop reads CASSPPERLGYNEQFF. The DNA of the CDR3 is TGTGCCAGCTCACCACCGGAGCGCCTCGGCTACAATGAGCAGTTCTTC.

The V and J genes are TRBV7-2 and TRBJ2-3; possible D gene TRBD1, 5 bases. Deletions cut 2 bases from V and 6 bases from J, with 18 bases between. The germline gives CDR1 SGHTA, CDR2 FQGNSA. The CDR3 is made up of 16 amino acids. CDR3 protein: CASSLIPGQGPDTQYF. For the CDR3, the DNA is TGTGCCAGCAGCTTAATCCCCGGCCAGGGCCCGGATACGCAGTATTTT.

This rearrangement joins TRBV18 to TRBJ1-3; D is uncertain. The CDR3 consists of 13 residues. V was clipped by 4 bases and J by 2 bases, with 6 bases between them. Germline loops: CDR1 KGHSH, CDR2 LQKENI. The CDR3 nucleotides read TGTGCCAGCTCACGGGCAGCTGGAAACACCATATATTTT. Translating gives CASSRAAGNTIYF. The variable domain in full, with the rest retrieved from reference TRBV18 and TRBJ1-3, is NAGVMQNPRHLVRRRGQEARLRCSPMKGHSHVYWYRQLPEEGLKFMVYLQKENIIDESGMPKERFSAEFPKEGPSILRIQQVVRGDSAAYFCASSRAAGNTIYFGEGSWLTVV.

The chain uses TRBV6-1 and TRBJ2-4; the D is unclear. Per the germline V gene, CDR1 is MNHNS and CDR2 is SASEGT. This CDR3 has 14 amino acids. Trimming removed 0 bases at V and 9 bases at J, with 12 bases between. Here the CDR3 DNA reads TGTGCCAGCAGTGAAGCTACCTCATTCTCCATTCAGTACTTC. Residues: CASSEATSFSIQYF.

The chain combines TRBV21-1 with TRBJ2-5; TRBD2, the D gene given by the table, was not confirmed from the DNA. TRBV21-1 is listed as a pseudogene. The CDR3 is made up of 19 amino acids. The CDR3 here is CASSKAPGCREGYQETQYF. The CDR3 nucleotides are TGTGCCAGCAGCAAAGCCCCCGGGTGTCGGGAGGGCTACCAAGAGACCCAGTACTTC.

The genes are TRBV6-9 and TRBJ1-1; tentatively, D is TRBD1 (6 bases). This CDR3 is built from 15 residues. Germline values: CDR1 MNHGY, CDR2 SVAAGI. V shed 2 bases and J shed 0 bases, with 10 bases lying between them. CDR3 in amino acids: CASSYRQAMNTEAFF. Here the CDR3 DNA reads TGTGCCAGCAGTTATCGACAGGCGATGAACACTGAAGCTTTCTTT.

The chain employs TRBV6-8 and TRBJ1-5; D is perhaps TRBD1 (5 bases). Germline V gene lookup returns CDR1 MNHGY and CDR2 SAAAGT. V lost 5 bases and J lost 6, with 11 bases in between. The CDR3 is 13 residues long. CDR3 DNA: TGTGCCAGCAGTGTATGGGGCGTTCAGCCCCAGCATTTT. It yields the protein CASSVWGVQPQHF.

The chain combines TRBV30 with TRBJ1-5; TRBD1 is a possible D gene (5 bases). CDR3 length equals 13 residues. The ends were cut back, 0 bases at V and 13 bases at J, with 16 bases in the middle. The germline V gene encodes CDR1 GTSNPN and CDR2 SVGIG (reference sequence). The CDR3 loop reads CAWSVQVSGPQHF. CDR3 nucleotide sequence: TGTGCCTGGAGTGTACAGGTGAGCGGACCTCAGCATTTT.